The 23 T cell receptor beta chains below come from one sample, sequenced in a study of CD8+ T cells in alopecia areata. In each case, RNA was isolated and then reverse transcribed into cDNA as the sequencing template. This table comes from immunoSEQ multiplex PCR, and its TCRdb copy is limited to in-frame clones, with some not included. The table lists fewer than 110,000 clones, 85% to 90% of them singletons. Treatment defined: oral pan-JAK inhibitor, 5-10 mg twice daily. The sample was CD8+ T cells sorted from blood, taken at week 34, from a patient treated with tofacitinib. These receptors were obtained from a human donor with alopecia areata.

This clone was picked up a small number of times. The chain joins TRBV2 to TRBJ1-1; the match to TRBD1 covers 7 bases. V shed 6 bases, J shed 7 bases, and the junction held 5 bases outside the gene matches. The CDR3 is 12 amino acids. CDR1 SNHLY and CDR2 FYNNEI come from the germline V gene. DNA of the CDR3: TGTGCCAGCAGCTCCGGACAGGATGAAGCTTTCTTT. Translation: CASSSGQDEAFF.

This clone has more than one count but fewer than ten. J is TRBJ2-3 and V is TRBV7-6; 9 bases are shared with TRBD1. Looked up from germline, CDR1 is SGHVS and CDR2 is FNYEAQ. The trim removed 5 bases at V and 3 bases at J, leaving 9 bases unmatched. This CDR3 is built from 16 residues. DNA for the CDR3: TGTGCCAGCAGCCCAACCGGGACAGGGCTAACAGATACGCAGTATTTT. Residues: CASSPTGTGLTDTQYF.

This rearrangement joins TRBV30 to TRBJ1-6, with TRBD1 matching over 8 bases. V lost 8 bases to trimming and J lost 11 bases; unmatched junction nucleotides: 14. This CDR3 region has 14 residues. Germline CDR1 GTSNPN, CDR2 SVGIG (reference sequence). Written as DNA, the CDR3 is TGTGCCGGAGGCCCCGGGACAGGTCGTACACCCCTCCACTTT. As protein: CAGGPGTGRTPLHF.

This sequence joins TRBV11-1 and TRBJ2-7; D uncertain. Trimming took off 5 bases at V and 0 bases at J, with 11 bases between the two ends. The CDR3 length is 14 residues. Germline CDR1 SGHAT, CDR2 FQDESV (reference sequence). The CDR3 loop is CASSHPGTSYEQYF. Here the CDR3 DNA reads TGTGCCAGCAGCCACCCGGGTACCTCCTACGAGCAGTACTTC.

The V call is TRBV29-1, the J call TRBJ2-2; D is perhaps TRBD2 (5 bases). The CDR3 has 15 residues. Germline values: CDR1 SQVTM, CDR2 ANQGSEA. V was clipped by 1 base and J by 3 bases, with 12 bases between them. The CDR3: CSVEAGKIDTGELFF. The CDR3 nucleotides read TGCAGCGTTGAAGCGGGGAAGATAGACACCGGGGAGCTGTTTTTT.

This clone has just one count. The chain employs TRBV25-1 and TRBJ1-1, with 11 bases that match TRBD1. After removal of 2 bases from V and 1 base from J, the junction contained 6 bases not matched to a gene. The CDR3 loop spans 17 amino acids. Germline V lookup: CDR1 MGHDK, CDR2 SYGVNS. Here the CDR3 DNA reads TGTGCCAGCAGTGAACTTTGGACAGGGGGCGCGAACACTGAAGCTTTCTTT. It is translated as CASSELWTGGANTEAFF.

The V gene is TRBV7-8, the J gene TRBJ2-1; the D gene could be TRBD1 or TRBD2 (6 bases each). This CDR3 is built from 15 residues. Trimming shortened V by 4 bases and J by 5 bases, and 15 bases separated the two germline ends. CDR1 SGHVS and CDR2 FQNEAQ come from the germline V gene. CDR3 in DNA: TGTGCCAGCAGCTCCGGACTACAGGGAGACAATGAGCAGTTCTTC. Encoded protein: CASSSGLQGDNEQFF.

This chain links TRBV7-3 with TRBJ2-3; possible D gene TRBD1, 5 bases. Trimming took 4 bases from V and 3 from J, leaving 17 bases between them. Germline CDR1 is SGHTA and CDR2 is FQGTGA. The CDR3 sequence is 16 residues long. CDR3 DNA: TGTGCCAGCAGCTCATGGGTTAGCAGGGCGACAGATACGCAGTATTTT. Protein sequence: CASSSWVSRATDTQYF.

The chain recombines TRBV15 with TRBJ1-2; D not certain. The CDR3 runs to 15 residues. CDR1 is LNHNV and CDR2 is YYDKDF in the germline V gene (reference sequence). V was cut by 6 bases and J by 3 bases, with 17 bases left in between. The CDR3 loop reads CATREGGRTDYGYTF. The CDR3 DNA reads TGTGCCACCAGAGAAGGAGGCCGAACTGACTATGGCTACACCTTC.

The chain employs TRBV5-5 and TRBJ1-1; weak D call: TRBD1 (5 bases). The CDR3 sequence is 15 residues long. V dropped 3 bases and J dropped 1 base, with 13 bases sitting between them. CDR1 is SGHKS and CDR2 is YYEKEE in the germline V gene (reference sequence). CDR3 DNA: TGTGCCAGCAGCTCGGTCAGGGCCCAGAACACTGAAGCTTTCTTT. Its protein is CASSSVRAQNTEAFF. The complete variable domain, with remaining parts taken from reference TRBV5-5 and TRBJ1-1, reads DAGVTQSPTHLIKTRGQQVTLRCSPISGHKSVSWYQQVLGQGPQFIFQYYEKEERGRGNFPDRFSARQFPNYSSELNVNALLLGDSALYLCASSSVRAQNTEAFFGQGTRLTVV.

V and J are TRBV5-1 and TRBJ2-7, with D unclear. This CDR3 spans 15 amino acids. Germline-derived CDR1 and CDR2 are SGHRS and YFSETQ. The germline V and J ends were trimmed by 7 bases and 4 bases, with 21 bases remaining between them. The CDR3 coding sequence is TGCGCCAGCCAGCCTACATATGAGAGTCGATACGAGCAGTACTTC. Its translation: CASQPTYESRYEQYF.

The V and J genes are TRBV25-1 and TRBJ1-5, with D unclear. Germline V gene lookup returns CDR1 MGHDK and CDR2 SYGVNS. The ends were cut back, 4 bases at V and 1 base at J, with 8 bases in the middle. The CDR3 has 14 amino acids. CDR3 in DNA: TGTGCCAGCAGTGTAGGGAGCAGCAATCAGCCCCAGCATTTT. Encoded protein: CASSVGSSNQPQHF. Full variable domain (missing parts from reference TRBV25-1 and TRBJ1-5): EADIYQTPRYLVIGTGKKITLECSQTMGHDKMYWYQQDPGMELHLIHYSYGVNSTEKGDLSSESTVSRIRTEHFPLTLESARPSHTSQYLCASSVGSSNQPQHFGDGTRLSIL.

The chain couples TRBV29-1 to TRBJ2-3; D remains ambiguous. Germline lookup yields CDR1 SQVTM and CDR2 ANQGSEA. The V and J ends lost 7 bases and 5 bases respectively, with 7 bases between them. This CDR3 contains 10 residues. CDR3 sequence reads: CSADLDTQYF. The CDR3 region has the DNA TGCAGCGCTGACCTAGATACGCAGTATTTT.

This rearrangement joins TRBV27 to TRBJ2-1, with D uncertain. Trimming pared 4 bases from V and 5 bases from J, leaving 9 bases between. CDR3 length: 13 amino acids. Germline lookup yields CDR1 MNHEY and CDR2 SMNVEV (reference sequence). The CDR3 reads CASSYGWNNEQFF. DNA for the CDR3: TGTGCCAGCAGTTATGGTTGGAACAATGAGCAGTTCTTC.

This clone was observed a single time. The chain joins TRBV7-9 to TRBJ2-5; D call uncertain. Gene TRBJ2-7 matches the end of the DNA better, so the J call may be wrong. Germline V lookup: CDR1 SEHNR, CDR2 FQNEAQ (reference sequence). The CDR3 is 12 residues long. The CDR3 here is CASSLGRDEQYF. Here the CDR3 DNA reads TGTGCCAGCAGCTTAGGGCGCGACGAGCAGTACTTC.

The chain carries TRBV7-9 and TRBJ1-1; no reliable D call. V dropped 3 bases and J dropped 3 bases, with 8 bases sitting between them. The CDR3 runs 13 residues. Germline CDR1 is SEHNR and CDR2 is FQNEAQ (reference sequence). CDR3 protein: CASSFAGDTEAFF. The CDR3 bases are TGTGCCAGCAGCTTCGCCGGGGACACTGAAGCTTTCTTT.

As for this clone: The same CDR3 is also encoded by other DNA sequences in this sample. The chain uses TRBV7-9 and TRBJ2-3; the D gene is possibly TRBD1 (5 bases). Trimming cost V 9 bases and J 9 bases, with 16 bases left between them. Germline loops: CDR1 SEHNR, CDR2 FQNEAQ (reference sequence). This CDR3 region has 12 residues. CDR3 sequence reads: CASTDTGTTQYF. In nucleotides, the CDR3 is TGTGCCAGTACGGATACAGGAACGACGCAGTATTTT.

The chain employs TRBV5-1 and TRBJ1-5, with a tentative D call TRBD1 (5 bases). V was shortened by 4 bases and J by 4 bases, with 12 bases between the two germline ends. Germline CDR1 SGHRS, CDR2 YFSETQ. The CDR3 contains 14 residues. CDR3 loop: CASSPGQGNQPQHF. The CDR3 DNA reads as TGCGCCAGCAGCCCCGGGCAGGGAAATCAGCCCCAGCATTTT.

Judged by abundance, this clone is medium-sized (0.01 to 0.1%). The chain links TRBV2 to TRBJ2-1; tentative D call: TRBD1 (5 bases). This CDR3 contains 10 residues. The germline V gene encodes CDR1 SNHLY and CDR2 FYNNEI. The CDR3 is CAAGLREQFF. In nucleotides, the CDR3 is TGTGCGGCAGGGTTGCGTGAGCAGTTCTTC. Full variable domain (rest looked up from reference TRBV2 and TRBJ2-1): EPEVTQTPSHQVTQMGQEVILRCVPISNHLYFYWYRQILGQKVEFLVSFYNNEISEKSEIFDDQFSVERPDGSNFTLKIRSTKLEDSAMYFCAAGLREQFFGPGTRLTVL.

The chain employs TRBV7-3 and TRBJ1-2, with TRBD1 identical over 10 bases. Trimming removed 5 bases from V and 1 base from J; junction bases left unmatched: 4. The CDR3 totals 15 residues. The V gene's germline CDR1 is SGHTA and CDR2 FQGTGA. The CDR3 coding sequence is TGTGCCAGCAGCCCCGGGACAGGGGATAACTATGGCTACACCTTC. Its translation is CASSPGTGDNYGYTF.

The chain links TRBV25-1 to TRBJ2-1, with D unresolved. The germline V gene has CDR1 MGHDK and CDR2 SYGVNS. The CDR3 loop spans 10 amino acids. V was trimmed by 10 bases and J by 9 bases, leaving 10 bases between them. Here the CDR3 DNA reads TGTGCCACTCAGACGGGTGAGCAGTTCTTC. The encoded protein is CATQTGEQFF.

J is TRBJ2-1 and V is TRBV19; 10 bases agree with TRBD2. This CDR3 is built from 15 residues. Germline CDR1 and CDR2: LNHDA and SQIVND (reference sequence). Trimming cost V 4 bases and J 3 bases; bases outside gene matches: 3. The CDR3 sequence is CASSTSGSSYNEQFF. The CDR3 nucleotides read TGTGCCAGTAGTACTAGCGGGAGTAGCTACAATGAGCAGTTCTTC.

This chain joins TRBV4-1 and TRBJ1-5, with D possibly being TRBD1 (5 bases). Trimming shortened V by 0 bases and J by 6 bases, and 9 bases separated the two germline ends. The CDR3 covers 14 residues. Germline V gives CDR1 MGHRA, CDR2 YSYEKL. CDR3 in amino acids: CASSQDRGGQPQHF. CDR3 DNA: TGCGCCAGCAGCCAAGATAGGGGTGGTCAGCCCCAGCATTTT.